This is a list of T cell receptor beta chains from one sample in a study of control samples from healthy donors and cancer patients. The repertoire was sequenced with immunoSEQ multiplex PCR; TCRdb's copy has only in-frame clones and lacks some. The data hold about 170,000 clones, with 85% to 90% observed a single time. The sequencing sample was made of blood. Source of these receptors: a woman aged 25 to 39 in good health. Both conserved end residues are part of each CDR3. A D gene is named only where the DNA matches it firmly. Not all rows give a size; the values are once, few, many and, for expanded clones, a class.

v_gene: TRBV28; abundance: NA; j_gene: TRBJ2-1; d_gene: NA; CDR3aa: CASSLLGLPPNEQFF; CDR3nt: TGTGCCAGCAGTTTATTGGGACTCCCGCCCAATGAGCAGTTCTTC
v_gene: TRBV15; abundance: once; j_gene: TRBJ2-5; d_gene: NA; CDR3aa: CATSIVGQETQYF; CDR3nt: TGTGCCACCAGCATTGTCGGACAAGAGACCCAGTACTTC
v_gene: TRBV6-1; abundance: NA; j_gene: TRBJ2-3; d_gene: NA; CDR3aa: CASSAVHRRSTDTQYF; CDR3nt: TGTGCCAGCAGTGCAGTACACAGGCGATCCACAGATACGCAGTATTTT
v_gene: TRBV14; abundance: few; j_gene: TRBJ1-4; d_gene: NA; CDR3aa: CASSQDQGMSEKLFF; CDR3nt: TGTGCCAGCAGCCAAGATCAGGGAATGAGCGAAAAACTGTTTTTT
v_gene: TRBV5-4; abundance: NA; j_gene: TRBJ2-7; d_gene: NA; CDR3aa: CASSMVGSYEQYF; CDR3nt: TGTGCCAGCAGTATGGTAGGCTCCTACGAGCAGTACTTC
v_gene: TRBV7-8; abundance: once; j_gene: TRBJ1-1; d_gene: TRBD1; CDR3aa: CASSLGQGYTEAFF; CDR3nt: TGTGCCAGCAGCTTGGGACAGGGTTACACTGAAGCTTTCTTT
v_gene: TRBV13; abundance: NA; j_gene: TRBJ2-1; d_gene: TRBD2; CDR3aa: CASSPSGGEGDEQFF; CDR3nt: TGTGCCAGCAGCCCCTCGGGGGGGGAGGGCGATGAGCAGTTCTTC
v_gene: TRBV4-2; abundance: NA; j_gene: TRBJ2-3; d_gene: NA; CDR3aa: CASSQEVFADTQYF; CDR3nt: TGTGCCAGCAGCCAAGAGGTTTTCGCAGATACGCAGTATTTT
v_gene: TRBV2; abundance: NA; j_gene: TRBJ2-2; d_gene: NA; CDR3aa: CASSLARATGELFF; CDR3nt: TGTGCCAGCAGTTTAGCCAGAGCCACCGGGGAGCTGTTTTTT
v_gene: TRBV3-1/TRBV3-2; abundance: NA; j_gene: TRBJ2-1; d_gene: TRBD2; CDR3aa: CASSETGLAGNEQFF; CDR3nt: TGTGCCAGCAGCGAAACTGGACTAGCGGGCAATGAGCAGTTCTTC
v_gene: TRBV9; abundance: NA; j_gene: TRBJ2-5; d_gene: TRBD2; CDR3aa: CASSVEPAGGQETQYF; CDR3nt: TGTGCCAGCAGCGTAGAGCCAGCGGGGGGTCAAGAGACCCAGTACTTC
v_gene: TRBV5-1; abundance: NA; j_gene: TRBJ1-2; d_gene: NA; CDR3aa: CASRPDEYGYTF; CDR3nt: TGCGCCAGCCGGCCGGACGAGTATGGCTACACCTTC
v_gene: TRBV5-1; abundance: NA; j_gene: TRBJ1-1; d_gene: NA; CDR3aa: CASSLRRGGLNTEAFF; CDR3nt: TGCGCCAGCAGCCTTAGGAGGGGGGGTCTGAACACTGAAGCTTTCTTT
v_gene: TRBV5-4; abundance: NA; j_gene: TRBJ1-6; d_gene: NA; CDR3aa: CASSLDATQGVNSPLHF; CDR3nt: TGTGCCAGCAGCTTGGATGCGACCCAAGGAGTGAATTCACCCCTCCACTTT
v_gene: TRBV25-1; abundance: few; j_gene: TRBJ2-3; d_gene: TRBD2; CDR3aa: CASSEYYQTSEYTDTQYF; CDR3nt: TGTGCCAGCAGTGAATATTATCAAACTAGCGAGTACACAGATACGCAGTATTTT
v_gene: TRBV19; abundance: NA; j_gene: TRBJ1-1; d_gene: TRBD1; CDR3aa: CASRVTGTTEAFF; CDR3nt: TGTGCCAGTAGGGTGACAGGGACCACTGAAGCTTTCTTT
v_gene: TRBV19; abundance: NA; j_gene: TRBJ2-7; d_gene: NA; CDR3aa: CASSIEPGPITYEQYF; CDR3nt: TGTGCCAGTAGTATAGAACCGGGACCTATTACCTACGAGCAGTACTTC
v_gene: TRBV5-4; abundance: once; j_gene: TRBJ2-7; d_gene: TRBD2; CDR3aa: CASSSPGLAGGDEQYF; CDR3nt: TGTGCCAGCAGCTCACCGGGACTAGCGGGAGGGGACGAGCAGTACTTC
v_gene: TRBV27; abundance: NA; j_gene: TRBJ2-7; d_gene: NA; CDR3aa: CASRNLGRVDYEQYF; CDR3nt: TGTGCCAGCAGAAATCTGGGGCGGGTAGACTACGAGCAGTACTTC
v_gene: TRBV27; abundance: few; j_gene: TRBJ2-3; d_gene: NA; CDR3aa: CASRTPSGAVDTQYF; CDR3nt: TGTGCCAGCAGGACACCTTCTGGGGCCGTGGATACGCAGTATTTT
v_gene: TRBV7-2; abundance: NA; j_gene: TRBJ2-7; d_gene: NA; CDR3aa: CASSRGDYEQYF; CDR3nt: TGTGCCAGCAGCCGAGGGGACTACGAGCAGTACTTC
v_gene: TRBV7-9; abundance: once; j_gene: TRBJ1-2; d_gene: NA; CDR3aa: CASSYTGSYGYTF; CDR3nt: TGTGCCAGCAGCTATACAGGGTCCTATGGCTACACCTTC
v_gene: TRBV4-1; abundance: NA; j_gene: TRBJ2-3; d_gene: TRBD1; CDR3aa: CASSQVGRGTDTQYF; CDR3nt: TGCGCCAGCAGCCAAGTGGGCAGGGGGACAGATACGCAGTATTTT
v_gene: TRBV6-5; abundance: NA; j_gene: TRBJ2-2; d_gene: NA; CDR3aa: CASTPSGYNTGELFF; CDR3nt: TGTGCCAGCACCCCTTCAGGGTACAACACCGGGGAGCTGTTTTTT
v_gene: TRBV7-8; abundance: NA; j_gene: TRBJ2-2; d_gene: NA; CDR3aa: CASSVRLGVGELFF; CDR3nt: TGTGCCAGCAGCGTCCGGCTCGGAGTCGGGGAGCTGTTTTTT
v_gene: TRBV5-4; abundance: NA; j_gene: TRBJ1-2; d_gene: NA; CDR3aa: CASSLIGTDGYTF; CDR3nt: TGTGCCAGCAGCTTGATAGGGACGGATGGCTACACCTTC
v_gene: TRBV2; abundance: NA; j_gene: TRBJ2-5; d_gene: NA; CDR3aa: CASSDGGWGETQYF; CDR3nt: TGTGCCAGCAGTGATGGAGGCTGGGGAGAGACCCAGTACTTC
v_gene: TRBV19; abundance: once; j_gene: TRBJ2-3; d_gene: NA; CDR3aa: CASSIGAVLHSDTQYF; CDR3nt: TGTGCCAGTAGTATTGGGGCAGTGTTACATTCGGATACGCAGTATTTT
v_gene: TRBV3-1/TRBV3-2; abundance: NA; j_gene: TRBJ1-6; d_gene: TRBD1; CDR3aa: CASSRDRGIYNSPLHF; CDR3nt: TGTGCCAGCAGCCGTGACAGGGGGATCTATAATTCACCCCTCCACTTT
v_gene: TRBV7-9; abundance: NA; j_gene: TRBJ2-1; d_gene: TRBD2; CDR3aa: CASSLYLGLAGAGEQFF; CDR3nt: TGTGCCAGCAGCTTATATCTTGGACTAGCGGGAGCGGGTGAGCAGTTCTTC
v_gene: TRBV6-5; abundance: NA; j_gene: TRBJ2-3; d_gene: NA; CDR3aa: CASGGTTDTQYF; CDR3nt: TGTGCCAGCGGCGGGACCACAGATACGCAGTATTTT
v_gene: TRBV9; abundance: NA; j_gene: TRBJ2-3; d_gene: NA; CDR3aa: CASSVGGSGRTDTQYF; CDR3nt: TGTGCCAGCAGCGTAGGAGGTAGCGGACGCACAGATACGCAGTATTTT
v_gene: TRBV9; abundance: NA; j_gene: TRBJ1-6; d_gene: NA; CDR3aa: CASSVGGTSFNSPLHF; CDR3nt: TGTGCCAGCAGCGTAGGAGGGACATCCTTCAATTCACCCCTCCACTTT
v_gene: TRBV7-9; abundance: once; j_gene: TRBJ2-1; d_gene: NA; CDR3aa: CASSPGTTYNEQFF; CDR3nt: TGTGCCAGCAGCCCCGGGACAACCTACAATGAGCAGTTCTTC
v_gene: TRBV2; abundance: NA; j_gene: TRBJ1-1; d_gene: NA; CDR3aa: CASSALGVDTEAFF; CDR3nt: TGTGCCAGCAGCGCTCTGGGCGTCGACACTGAAGCTTTCTTT